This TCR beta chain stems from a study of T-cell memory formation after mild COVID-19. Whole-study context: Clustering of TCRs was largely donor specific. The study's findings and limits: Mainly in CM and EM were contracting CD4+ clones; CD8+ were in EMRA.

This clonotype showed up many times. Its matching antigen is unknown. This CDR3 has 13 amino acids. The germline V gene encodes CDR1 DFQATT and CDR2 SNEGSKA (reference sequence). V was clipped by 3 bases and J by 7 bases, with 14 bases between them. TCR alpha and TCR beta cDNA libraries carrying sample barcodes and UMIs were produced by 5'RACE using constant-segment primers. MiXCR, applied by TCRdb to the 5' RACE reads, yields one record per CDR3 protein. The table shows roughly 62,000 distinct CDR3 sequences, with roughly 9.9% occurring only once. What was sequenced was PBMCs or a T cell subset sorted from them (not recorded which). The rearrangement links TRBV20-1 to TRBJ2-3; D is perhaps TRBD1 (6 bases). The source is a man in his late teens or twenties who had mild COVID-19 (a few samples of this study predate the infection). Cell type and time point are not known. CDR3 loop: CSARSLGQNTQYF. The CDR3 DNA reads TGCAGTGCTAGGTCACTGGGACAAAATACGCAGTATTTT.